Below are 5 T cell receptor beta chains sequenced from a single sample in a study of T cells after yellow fever vaccination. TCRdb recomputed calls from the 5' RACE reads with MiXCR, one row per CDR3 protein. The sample includes fewer than 400,000 distinct CDR3 sequences, about 10% of them seen just once. Specimen: CD4+ T cells sorted from PBMCs, collected 45 days after the yellow fever booster vaccination. Every receptor here comes from a man between 18 and 35 years old who received the YFV17D yellow fever vaccine.

The gene calls are TRBV19 and TRBJ1-5, with TRBD1 matching over 9 bases. Germline loops: CDR1 LNHDA, CDR2 SQIVND (reference sequence). V shed 5 bases, J shed 6 bases, and the junction held 14 bases outside the gene matches. This CDR3 is 17 amino acids long. The CDR3 protein is CASSAFGQGLLSQPQHF. CDR3 nucleotides: TGTGCCAGTAGTGCCTTTGGACAGGGGCTACTCAGTCAGCCCCAGCATTTT.

The table lists this clonotype with many counts. The chain links TRBV7-9 to TRBJ2-1, with D perhaps matching TRBD2 (5 bases). CDR3 size: 13 residues. Germline CDR1 and CDR2: SEHNR and FQNEAQ (reference sequence). Trimming shortened V by 3 bases and J by 6 bases, and 9 bases separated the two germline ends. The CDR3 bases are TGTGCCAGCAGCTTGGGCGCGGGCAATGAGCAGTTCTTC. Its protein is CASSLGAGNEQFF.

This clonotype was seen more than once but under ten times. The chain is built from TRBV7-3 and TRBJ1-2; D is uncertain. V was shortened by 5 bases and J by 4 bases, with 17 bases between the two germline ends. The germline CDR1 and CDR2 sequences are SGHTA and FQGTGA. CDR3 size: 15 residues. CDR3 loop: CASSTGPGGGYGYTF. The DNA of the CDR3 is TGTGCCAGCAGCACCGGACCGGGCGGTGGCTATGGCTACACCTTC.

This clonotype was picked up a small number of times. The chain has TRBV6-2 or TRBV6-3 and TRBJ2-1, with 12 bases fitting TRBD2. The junction had 6 bases not matched to a gene; V was cut back by 0 bases and J by 0 bases. The CDR3 length is 19 residues. Germline V CDR1 and CDR2: MNHEY, SVGEGT. The CDR3: CASSYSRLAGALSYNEQFF. The CDR3 coding sequence is TGTGCCAGCAGTTACTCGAGACTAGCGGGGGCCCTCTCCTACAATGAGCAGTTCTTC.

At least ten counts were recorded for this clonotype. The rearrangement joins TRBV29-1 to TRBJ2-5; D is perhaps TRBD2 (7 bases). The V and J ends lost 4 bases and 1 base respectively, with 13 bases between them. The V gene's germline CDR1 is SQVTM and CDR2 ANQGSEA. This CDR3 has 14 amino acids. The CDR3: CSVGAGAVQETQYF. The CDR3 nucleotides are TGCAGCGTTGGGGCGGGGGCCGTCCAAGAGACCCAGTACTTC.